Reported below is one T cell receptor (beta chain). CDR3 length: 14 residues. Germline V gene data show CDR1 as KGHSH and CDR2 as LQKENI. The V and J ends lost 1 base and 2 bases respectively, with 8 bases between them. The data were obtained in a study of blood T cell repertoires in COVID-19. Method: immunoSEQ multiplex PCR; TCRdb's copy keeps in-frame clones and lacks some. Of approximately 260,000 clones in the sample, roughly 84% are singletons; the top ten hold 2% to 2.5%. The sequence was collected from a woman in her thirties or forties who had recovered from COVID-19. The sequenced sample was peripheral blood. The V gene is TRBV18, the J gene TRBJ1-1; possibly TRBD1 for D (6 bases). CDR3 DNA sequence: TGTGCCAGCTCACCACGGGGGCTCAACACTGAAGCTTTCTTT. It translates to CASSPRGLNTEAFF.